These T cell receptor beta chains were read from a single sample in a study of vaccination and CD4 T cells after COVID-19. TCRdb reanalysed the PCR reads using MiXCR and keeps one entry per CDR3 protein. The sample holds under 6,500 distinct CDR3 sequences, approximately 77% seen once. Their antigen targets remain unknown. Sample: CD4+ T cells from blood, cultured in vitro. These receptors came from a human donor who had recovered from COVID-19. Both conserved end residues are part of each CDR3. A D gene is named only where the DNA matches it firmly. Clone sizes are given selectively: once, few, many, or a class where the clone is expanded.

len: 16
d_gene: TRBD1
j_gene: TRBJ1-2
abundance: .
v_gene: TRBV6-5
CDR3nt: TGTGCCAGCAGTTACTCGACAGGGCTGGCTGTCTATGGCTACACCTTC
CDR3aa: CASSYSTGLAVYGYTF

len: 17
d_gene: TRBD2
j_gene: TRBJ2-5
abundance: once
v_gene: TRBV7-2
CDR3nt: TGTGCCAGCAGCTTGGTCGCCCCCCGAGCGGGAGACTCGACCCAGTACTTC
CDR3aa: CASSLVAPRAGDSTQYF

len: 13
d_gene: .
j_gene: TRBJ1-2
abundance: .
v_gene: TRBV7-8
CDR3nt: TGTGCCAGCAGCTTAGGGGGGGGCTATGGCTACACCTTC
CDR3aa: CASSLGGGYGYTF

len: 16
d_gene: .
j_gene: TRBJ2-1
abundance: .
v_gene: TRBV6-1
CDR3nt: TGTGCCAGCAGGACCTTACAGGTTGGGTCCTACAATGAGCAGTTCTTC
CDR3aa: CASRTLQVGSYNEQFF

len: 14
d_gene: .
j_gene: TRBJ1-2
abundance: .
v_gene: TRBV7-2
CDR3nt: TGTGCCAGCAGCTCCCTGGGGCCCTGGTTGAGCTACACCTTC
CDR3aa: CASSSLGPWLSYTF

len: 11
d_gene: .
j_gene: TRBJ1-2
abundance: .
v_gene: TRBV2
CDR3nt: TGTGCCAGCAGTGAGGGTGGTGGCTACACCTTC
CDR3aa: CASSEGGGYTF

len: 14
d_gene: .
j_gene: TRBJ2-3
abundance: large
v_gene: TRBV10-3
CDR3nt: TGTGCCACGACACAAGGGGGGGGAACAGATACGCAGTATTTT
CDR3aa: CATTQGGGTDTQYF

len: 12
d_gene: .
j_gene: TRBJ2-5
abundance: .
v_gene: TRBV7-2
CDR3nt: TGTGCCAGCAGCCGGACCAAAGAGACCCAGTACTTC
CDR3aa: CASSRTKETQYF

len: 15
d_gene: .
j_gene: TRBJ1-5
abundance: .
v_gene: TRBV5-3
CDR3nt: TGTGCCAGAAGCTTGGAGGGTTGCGGCAATCAGCCCCAGCATTTT
CDR3aa: CARSLEGCGNQPQHF

len: 15
d_gene: TRBD2
j_gene: TRBJ2-7
abundance: .
v_gene: TRBV12-3/TRBV12-4
CDR3nt: TGTGCCAGCAGTTTAGGAGGTAGCGGGACCCTACGGCAGTACTTC
CDR3aa: CASSLGGSGTLRQYF

len: 17
d_gene: TRBD2
j_gene: TRBJ2-5
abundance: .
v_gene: TRBV7-9
CDR3nt: TGTGCCAGCAGCTTAAATAAGGGACTAAGCCCTGGGGAGACCCAGTACTTC
CDR3aa: CASSLNKGLSPGETQYF

len: 14
d_gene: TRBD2
j_gene: TRBJ2-2
abundance: .
v_gene: TRBV5-8
CDR3nt: TGTGCCAGCAGCTTCGCCGGGGGGGTCGGGGAGCTGTTTTTT
CDR3aa: CASSFAGGVGELFF

len: 14
d_gene: .
j_gene: TRBJ2-5
abundance: once
v_gene: TRBV11-3
CDR3nt: TGTGCCAGCAGCGGGCCCCCGGGGCTTAAGACCCAGTACTTC
CDR3aa: CASSGPPGLKTQYF

len: 13
d_gene: .
j_gene: TRBJ1-5
abundance: .
v_gene: TRBV7-6
CDR3nt: TGTGCCAGCAGCTTAGCGTATGGTCAGCCCCAGCATTTT
CDR3aa: CASSLAYGQPQHF

len: 15
d_gene: .
j_gene: TRBJ1-5
abundance: .
v_gene: TRBV20-1
CDR3nt: TGCAGTGCTAGAGCGGGGGGACCTAGCAATCAGCCCCAGCATTTT
CDR3aa: CSARAGGPSNQPQHF

len: 15
d_gene: .
j_gene: TRBJ1-1
abundance: .
v_gene: TRBV7-2
CDR3nt: TGTGCCAGCAGCTTCCAGCCGGGAAGAAGAGAGGAAGCTTTCTTT
CDR3aa: CASSFQPGRREEAFF

len: 14
d_gene: .
j_gene: TRBJ1-2
abundance: .
v_gene: TRBV2
CDR3nt: TGTGCCAGCAGGATCGGACCCATGAATTCGGGCTACACCTTC
CDR3aa: CASRIGPMNSGYTF

len: 15
d_gene: .
j_gene: TRBJ1-4
abundance: .
v_gene: TRBV7-9
CDR3nt: TGTGCCAGCAGCCCAGGGCGCGGGGCGGGTGAAAAACTGTTTTTT
CDR3aa: CASSPGRGAGEKLFF

len: 14
d_gene: .
j_gene: TRBJ1-1
abundance: .
v_gene: TRBV9
CDR3nt: TGTGCCAGCAGCGTCCAGGCAGAGAACACTGAAGCTTTCTTT
CDR3aa: CASSVQAENTEAFF

len: 11
d_gene: .
j_gene: TRBJ1-1
abundance: .
v_gene: TRBV29-1
CDR3nt: TGCAGCGTTGGCACAGGGACCGAAGCTTTCTTT
CDR3aa: CSVGTGTEAFF

len: 16
d_gene: .
j_gene: TRBJ1-6
abundance: .
v_gene: TRBV6-1
CDR3nt: TGTGCCAGCAACCCAACGGGAAGCTCCTATAATTCACCCCTCCACTTT
CDR3aa: CASNPTGSSYNSPLHF

len: 12
d_gene: .
j_gene: TRBJ1-2
abundance: .
v_gene: TRBV5-4
CDR3nt: TGTGCCAGCAGCTTGGGACAATCTGGCTACACCTTC
CDR3aa: CASSLGQSGYTF

len: 15
d_gene: .
j_gene: TRBJ2-1
abundance: once
v_gene: TRBV6-2/TRBV6-3
CDR3nt: TGTGCCAGCAGTTACGGCGGGGGAGGGGGGAATGAGCAGTTCTTC
CDR3aa: CASSYGGGGGNEQFF

len: 15
d_gene: TRBD2
j_gene: TRBJ2-5
abundance: .
v_gene: TRBV24-1
CDR3nt: TGTGCCACCAGTGACTCAACTAGCGGGAGAGAGACCCAGTACTTC
CDR3aa: CATSDSTSGRETQYF

len: 16
d_gene: .
j_gene: TRBJ1-5
abundance: .
v_gene: TRBV21-1
CDR3nt: TGTGCCAGCAGCAAAACCCACGGGGGGAGCAATCAGCCCCAGCATTTT
CDR3aa: CASSKTHGGSNQPQHF

len: 14
d_gene: .
j_gene: TRBJ2-3
abundance: once
v_gene: TRBV29-1
CDR3nt: TGCAGCACCGAGGGCGCCTGGGGCACAGATACGCAGTATTTT
CDR3aa: CSTEGAWGTDTQYF

len: 12
d_gene: .
j_gene: TRBJ1-1
abundance: .
v_gene: TRBV30
CDR3nt: TGTGCCTGGAGGCGCCTGAACACTGAAGCTTTCTTT
CDR3aa: CAWRRLNTEAFF

len: 17
d_gene: .
j_gene: TRBJ2-1
abundance: .
v_gene: TRBV20-1
CDR3nt: TGCAGTGCCACAACTCTATCAGGGGTTTCTGTCTACAATGAGCAGTTCTTC
CDR3aa: CSATTLSGVSVYNEQFF

len: 14
d_gene: .
j_gene: TRBJ1-6
abundance: .
v_gene: TRBV7-9
CDR3nt: TGTGCCAGCAGTCGCGGACAGAGGAATTCACCCCTCCACTTT
CDR3aa: CASSRGQRNSPLHF

len: 15
d_gene: .
j_gene: TRBJ2-2
abundance: .
v_gene: TRBV11-2
CDR3nt: TGTGCCAGCAGCTTAAGGGAAACGAACACCGGGGAGCTGTTTTTT
CDR3aa: CASSLRETNTGELFF

len: 17
d_gene: .
j_gene: TRBJ2-6
abundance: once
v_gene: TRBV6-1
CDR3nt: TGTGCCAGCCTTCCCAGAGGGGCCGGCTCTGGGGCCAACGTCCTGACTTTC
CDR3aa: CASLPRGAGSGANVLTF

len: 13
d_gene: .
j_gene: TRBJ2-3
abundance: few
v_gene: TRBV29-1
CDR3nt: TGCAGCGTTGTGGGGGGCGCGGTAGATACGCAGTATTTT
CDR3aa: CSVVGGAVDTQYF

len: 16
d_gene: .
j_gene: TRBJ1-2
abundance: .
v_gene: TRBV2
CDR3nt: TGTGCCAGCAGTAGCGGGACGGAGGTGATGAAAGATGGCTACACCTTC
CDR3aa: CASSSGTEVMKDGYTF

len: 18
d_gene: TRBD2
j_gene: TRBJ2-3
abundance: .
v_gene: TRBV7-3
CDR3nt: TGTGCCAGCAGCGCGGGGACTAGCGGGGGGGTTGGCACAGATACGCAGTATTTT
CDR3aa: CASSAGTSGGVGTDTQYF

len: 15
d_gene: TRBD1
j_gene: TRBJ1-1
abundance: once
v_gene: TRBV20-1
CDR3nt: TGCAGTGCTAGAGGGACAGGGGTCCGGGGGACTGAAGCTTTCTTT
CDR3aa: CSARGTGVRGTEAFF

len: 11
d_gene: .
j_gene: TRBJ2-5
abundance: .
v_gene: TRBV2
CDR3nt: TGTGCCAGCCTACTCGTAGAGACCCAGTACTTC
CDR3aa: CASLLVETQYF

len: 15
d_gene: .
j_gene: TRBJ2-1
abundance: .
v_gene: TRBV25-1
CDR3nt: TGTGCCAGCAGTTCCTGGGGGGACGTGGGGAATGAGCAGTTCTTC
CDR3aa: CASSSWGDVGNEQFF

len: 14
d_gene: .
j_gene: TRBJ1-6
abundance: .
v_gene: TRBV15
CDR3nt: TGTGCCACCAGCGGCAGCTCCTATAATTCACCCCTCCACTTT
CDR3aa: CATSGSSYNSPLHF

len: 15
d_gene: .
j_gene: TRBJ1-2
abundance: .
v_gene: TRBV6-1
CDR3nt: TGTGCCAGCAGCCCTCGTCCGACAGATAACTATGGCTACACCTTC
CDR3aa: CASSPRPTDNYGYTF

len: 12
d_gene: .
j_gene: TRBJ1-5
abundance: .
v_gene: TRBV12-3/TRBV12-4
CDR3nt: TGTGCCAGCAGCGGTAGCAATCAGCCCCAGCATTTT
CDR3aa: CASSGSNQPQHF

len: 16
d_gene: .
j_gene: TRBJ2-2
abundance: .
v_gene: TRBV20-1
CDR3nt: TGCAGTGCTAGAGATTGGGCAGGGGTGGACACCGGGGAGCTGTTTTTT
CDR3aa: CSARDWAGVDTGELFF

len: 15
d_gene: TRBD1
j_gene: TRBJ2-3
abundance: .
v_gene: TRBV9
CDR3nt: TGTGCCAGCAGCGTCATGACAGGGTGGGCAGGTACGCAGTATTTT
CDR3aa: CASSVMTGWAGTQYF

len: 15
d_gene: .
j_gene: TRBJ2-1
abundance: .
v_gene: TRBV6-5
CDR3nt: TGTGCCAGCAGTTCTTCACAGACTCCACACAATGAGCAGTTCTTC
CDR3aa: CASSSSQTPHNEQFF

len: 10
d_gene: .
j_gene: TRBJ1-2
abundance: .
v_gene: TRBV20-1
CDR3nt: TGCAGTGCTAGATCGCAGGACTACACCTTC
CDR3aa: CSARSQDYTF

len: 15
d_gene: .
j_gene: TRBJ2-1
abundance: .
v_gene: TRBV28
CDR3nt: TGTGCCAGCAGTGCTCTCAGGGGCAGGTCGAATGAGCAGTTCTTC
CDR3aa: CASSALRGRSNEQFF

len: 16
d_gene: .
j_gene: TRBJ1-1
abundance: .
v_gene: TRBV9
CDR3nt: TGTGCCAGCAGCGTAGATCCGGGCGCGCTGAACACTGAAGCTTTCTTT
CDR3aa: CASSVDPGALNTEAFF

len: 14
d_gene: .
j_gene: TRBJ2-1
abundance: .
v_gene: TRBV7-3
CDR3nt: TGTGCCAGCAGCCCGGACAGCTCCTACAATGAGCAGTTCTTC
CDR3aa: CASSPDSSYNEQFF

len: 13
d_gene: .
j_gene: TRBJ2-5
abundance: .
v_gene: TRBV20-1
CDR3nt: TGCAGTGCTTCCCGGGACTCCCAAGAGACCCAGTACTTC
CDR3aa: CSASRDSQETQYF

len: 14
d_gene: .
j_gene: TRBJ1-2
abundance: once
v_gene: TRBV6-2/TRBV6-3
CDR3nt: TGTGCCAGCAGCCAACGGGGGGCGCTCTATGGCTACACCTTC
CDR3aa: CASSQRGALYGYTF

len: 16
d_gene: TRBD2
j_gene: TRBJ2-5
abundance: .
v_gene: TRBV15
CDR3nt: TGTGCCACCAGCAGAGATCCCACGGGGGGGCGGGGGGCCCAGTACTTC
CDR3aa: CATSRDPTGGRGAQYF

len: 13
d_gene: .
j_gene: TRBJ2-5
abundance: .
v_gene: TRBV20-1
CDR3nt: TGCAGTGCTAGAGACGGTAGTCCAGAGACCCAGTACTTC
CDR3aa: CSARDGSPETQYF

len: 15
d_gene: .
j_gene: TRBJ1-2
abundance: .
v_gene: TRBV27
CDR3nt: TGTGCCAGCAGTACCCTGGACAGTCTCGAAGTGAGGTACACCTTC
CDR3aa: CASSTLDSLEVRYTF

len: 16
d_gene: .
j_gene: TRBJ2-5
abundance: .
v_gene: TRBV12-5
CDR3nt: TGTGCTAGTGGTTTGGTACGTCGTGGCAGGGGAGAGACCCAGTACTTC
CDR3aa: CASGLVRRGRGETQYF

len: 14
d_gene: .
j_gene: TRBJ2-4
abundance: .
v_gene: TRBV19
CDR3nt: TGTGCCAGTAGTATCGGCGGTCCAGGAGACATTCAGTACTTC
CDR3aa: CASSIGGPGDIQYF

len: 13
d_gene: .
j_gene: TRBJ1-6
abundance: once
v_gene: TRBV27
CDR3nt: TGTGCCAGCAGTTCAACCCCTCGTTCACCCCTCCACTTT
CDR3aa: CASSSTPRSPLHF